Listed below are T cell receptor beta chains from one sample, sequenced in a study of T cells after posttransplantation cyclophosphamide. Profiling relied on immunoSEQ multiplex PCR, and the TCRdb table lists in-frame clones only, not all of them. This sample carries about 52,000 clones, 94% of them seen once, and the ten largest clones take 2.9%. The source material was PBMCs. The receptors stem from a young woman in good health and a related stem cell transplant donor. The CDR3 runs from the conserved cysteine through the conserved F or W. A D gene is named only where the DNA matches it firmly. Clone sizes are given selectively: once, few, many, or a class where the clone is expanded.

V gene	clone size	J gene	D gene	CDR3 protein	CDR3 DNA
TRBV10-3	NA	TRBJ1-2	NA	CAISDNVDTNYGYTF	TGTGCCATCAGTGATAATGTAGACACCAACTATGGCTACACCTTC
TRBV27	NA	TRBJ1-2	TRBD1	CAIKIGGTGGGYTF	TGTGCCATCAAGATCGGCGGGACAGGGGGCGGCTACACCTTC
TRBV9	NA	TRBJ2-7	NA	CASSVDLGSYEQYF	TGTGCCAGCAGCGTAGATCTAGGCTCCTACGAGCAGTACTTC
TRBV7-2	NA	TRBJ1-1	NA	CASSHSMNTEAFF	TGTGCCAGCAGCCACTCTATGAACACTGAAGCTTTCTTT
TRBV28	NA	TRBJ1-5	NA	CASSLAVYSNQPQHF	TGTGCCAGCAGTTTAGCGGTATATAGCAATCAGCCCCAGCATTTT
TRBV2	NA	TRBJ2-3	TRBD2	CASSDLAGNTDTQYF	TGTGCCAGCAGTGATTTAGCGGGGAACACAGATACGCAGTATTTT
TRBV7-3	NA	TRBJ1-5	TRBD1	CASSSTGTGRRNQPQHF	TGTGCCAGCAGCTCGACCGGGACAGGGAGGCGCAATCAGCCCCAGCATTTT
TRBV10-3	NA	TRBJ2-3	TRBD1	CAIKGQGERDTQYF	TGTGCCATCAAGGGACAGGGGGAACGGGATACGCAGTATTTT
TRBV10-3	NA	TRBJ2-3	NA	CAISEVRSTDTQYF	TGTGCCATCAGTGAGGTTAGAAGCACAGATACGCAGTATTTT
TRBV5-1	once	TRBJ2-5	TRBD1	CASSQSGTVQETQYF	TGCGCCAGCAGCCAATCTGGGACAGTCCAAGAGACCCAGTACTTC
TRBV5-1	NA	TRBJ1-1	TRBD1	CASSRRQGRGNTEAFF	TGCGCCAGCAGCCGCCGACAGGGTAGAGGGAACACTGAAGCTTTCTTT
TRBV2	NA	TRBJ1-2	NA	CASNREALVSGYTF	TGTGCCAGCAATCGGGAGGCATTAGTCTCTGGCTACACCTTC
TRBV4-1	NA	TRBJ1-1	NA	CASSQAATWAETEAFF	TGCGCCAGCAGCCAAGCCGCGACCTGGGCAGAGACTGAAGCTTTCTTT
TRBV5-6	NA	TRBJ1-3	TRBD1	CASNRQGSSGNTIYF	TGTGCCAGCAACCGACAGGGCTCCTCTGGAAACACCATATATTTT
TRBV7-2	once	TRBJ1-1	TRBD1	CASSLGQGTPEAFF	TGTGCCAGCAGCTTGGGACAGGGGACCCCTGAAGCTTTCTTT
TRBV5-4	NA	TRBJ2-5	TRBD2	CASIDGSGGAETQYF	TGTGCCAGCATCGATGGTAGCGGGGGGGCGGAGACCCAGTACTTC
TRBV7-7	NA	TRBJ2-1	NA	CASSTSGGTEQFF	TGTGCCAGCAGCACCAGTGGTGGTACTGAGCAGTTCTTC
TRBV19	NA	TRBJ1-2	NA	CASSRTSRVVGYGYTF	TGTGCCAGTAGTCGAACCTCCAGGGTGGTCGGCTATGGCTACACCTTC
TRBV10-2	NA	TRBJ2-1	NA	CASSELEHFSYNEQFF	TGCGCCAGCAGTGAGTTAGAGCACTTCTCCTACAATGAGCAGTTCTTC
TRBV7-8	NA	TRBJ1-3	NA	CASSLRRIVDRISGNTIYF	TGTGCCAGCAGCTTACGCCGGATCGTTGACAGGATCTCTGGAAACACCATATATTTT
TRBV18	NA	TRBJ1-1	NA	CASSPSERGNTEAFF	TGTGCCAGCTCACCTTCCGAAAGGGGGAACACTGAAGCTTTCTTT
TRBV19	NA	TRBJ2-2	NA	CASSIVAATGELFF	TGTGCCAGTAGTATAGTGGCGGCGACCGGGGAGCTGTTTTTT
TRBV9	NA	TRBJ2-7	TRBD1	CASSEGTALGYEQYF	TGTGCCAGCAGCGAGGGGACAGCGTTGGGCTACGAGCAGTACTTC
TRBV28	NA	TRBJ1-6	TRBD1	CASSLIPGQGGHSPLHF	TGTGCCAGCAGTCTAATCCCTGGACAGGGAGGCCATTCACCCCTCCACTTT
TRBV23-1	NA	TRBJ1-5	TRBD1	CASSQSGPTGDSSNQPQHF	TGCGCCAGCAGTCAATCGGGCCCTACTGGGGACAGTAGCAATCAGCCCCAGCATTTT
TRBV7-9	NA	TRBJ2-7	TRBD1	CASSFSPDRGYEQYF	TGTGCCAGCAGCTTTAGCCCTGACAGGGGGTACGAGCAGTACTTC
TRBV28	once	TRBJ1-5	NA	CASRPPQGNSNQPQHF	TGTGCCAGCAGACCTCCCCAGGGGAATAGCAATCAGCCCCAGCATTTT
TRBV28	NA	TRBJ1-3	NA	CASSSPGEAGNTIYF	TGTGCCAGCAGTAGCCCGGGGGAGGCTGGAAACACCATATATTTT